The rows below give T cell receptor beta chains drawn from one sample of a study of T cells after yellow fever vaccination. TCRdb processed the 5' RACE reads anew with MiXCR; each CDR3 protein has one entry. The sample includes over 300,000 distinct CDR3 sequences, 6.8% of them seen just once. Sequenced here: PBMCs, sampled about 41 days after the first yellow fever vaccination. The receptors here all came from a man younger than 30 who received the YFV17D yellow fever vaccine. The CDR3 runs from the conserved cysteine through the conserved F or W. The D gene is left open where the match is weak. Clone size, where shown, is once, few, many, or a class for clones that have expanded.

D	size	V	J	length	DNA	CDR3
NA	NA	TRBV7-3	TRBJ1-1	12	TGTGCCAATCCGGAGTTTGGCACTGAAGCTTTCTTT	CANPEFGTEAFF
TRBD2	NA	TRBV5-1	TRBJ2-2	18	TGCGCCAGCAGCTGGGGACTAGCGGGGGCCCCGAACACCGGGGAGCTGTTTTTT	CASSWGLAGAPNTGELFF
TRBD2	few	TRBV27	TRBJ2-2	17	TGTGCCAGCAAGAGACTAGCGGGGGGGAGGGACACCGGGGAGCTGTTTTTT	CASKRLAGGRDTGELFF
NA	NA	TRBV3-1	TRBJ1-1	15	TGTGCCAGCAGCCTGGCGGGGGGCAGGGGAACTGAAGCTTTCTTT	CASSLAGGRGTEAFF
NA	few	TRBV19	TRBJ2-6	16	TGTGCCAGTAGTAACGCAGGGCGGTCTGGGGCCAACGTCCTGACTTTC	CASSNAGRSGANVLTF
NA	NA	TRBV10-3	TRBJ2-1	14	TGTGCCATCACCCGGGACACGGCCTACAATGAGCAGTTCTTC	CAITRDTAYNEQFF
NA	many	TRBV4-3	TRBJ2-4	13	TGCGCCAGCAGCCAAGATAGGGGGAACATTCAGTACTTC	CASSQDRGNIQYF
NA	few	TRBV5-1	TRBJ2-3	14	TGCGCCAGCAGCTCGGAGCTGAGCACAGATACGCAGTATTTT	CASSSELSTDTQYF
NA	NA	TRBV20-1	TRBJ2-3	15	TGCAGTGCTCGCTCCCCCCGGGCCCCAGCAGATACGCAGTATTTT	CSARSPRAPADTQYF
TRBD2	many	TRBV20-1	TRBJ2-3	15	TGCAGTGCTGCGGGACTAGCGGGGGGCACAGATACGCAGTATTTT	CSAAGLAGGTDTQYF
NA	few	TRBV2	TRBJ2-3	14	TGTGCCAGCCTCACCAGGGAGAGGACAGATACGCAGTATTTT	CASLTRERTDTQYF
TRBD2	NA	TRBV7-2	TRBJ2-5	15	TGTGCCAGCAGGTTTAGCGGGGGGGCCTCGGAGACCCAGTACTTC	CASRFSGGASETQYF
NA	NA	TRBV7-9	TRBJ1-2	12	TGTGCCAGCAGCTTCGCAGGGCCTGGCTACACCTTC	CASSFAGPGYTF
NA	NA	TRBV30	TRBJ1-4	12	TGTGCCTGGAGAACAACTAATGAAAAACTGTTTTTT	CAWRTTNEKLFF
NA	many	TRBV5-1	TRBJ1-1	11	TGCGCCAGCAGCTTGGTGGGCGAAGCTTTCTTT	CASSLVGEAFF
NA	few	TRBV5-1	TRBJ2-3	15	TGCGCCAGCAGCTTGCATCGGGGGAGCACAGATACGCAGTATTTT	CASSLHRGSTDTQYF
NA	few	TRBV7-9	TRBJ2-6	16	TGTGCCAGCAGCATCCCCTTGGGGGTTGGGGCCAACGTCCTGACTTTC	CASSIPLGVGANVLTF
NA	NA	TRBV2	TRBJ2-1	14	TGTGCCAGCAGGGTCCGGCAGGGCAGTAATGAGCAGTTCTTC	CASRVRQGSNEQFF
TRBD2	many	TRBV18	TRBJ2-3	15	TGTGCCAGCTCACAACTAGCGGGGCGCACAGATACGCAGTATTTT	CASSQLAGRTDTQYF
TRBD2	many	TRBV4-2	TRBJ2-5	16	TGTGCCAGCAGCCAAGAACTAGCGGGAGTCGGGGAGACCCAGTACTTC	CASSQELAGVGETQYF
NA	many	TRBV12-3/TRBV12-4	TRBJ1-5	13	TGTGCCAGCAGTGGAGGGCCCGATCAGCCCCAGCATTTT	CASSGGPDQPQHF
NA	few	TRBV5-1	TRBJ2-5	15	TGCGCCAGCAGCGCAACCGGGGGAGAGGGGGAGACCCAGTACTTC	CASSATGGEGETQYF
TRBD1	few	TRBV20-1	TRBJ1-1	12	TGCAGTGTCCCGGGACAGATCACTGAAGCTTTCTTT	CSVPGQITEAFF
TRBD1	NA	TRBV5-1	TRBJ1-2	14	TGCGCCAGCAGCTTGGCCGGGACAGAGCGGGGCTACACCTTC	CASSLAGTERGYTF
NA	once	TRBV5-1	TRBJ2-1	16	TGCGCCAGCAGCCAGATGGACCAGCTGGGGGGCAATGAGCAGTTCTTC	CASSQMDQLGGNEQFF
TRBD1	many	TRBV6-5	TRBJ1-6	14	TGTGCCAGCAGTTCCAGGGGGCCAGGGTCACCCCTCCACTTT	CASSSRGPGSPLHF
TRBD1	few	TRBV5-1	TRBJ1-2	14	TGCGCCAGCAGCAGGACTCAGACAGGGATCGGCTACACCTTC	CASSRTQTGIGYTF
NA	few	TRBV7-6	TRBJ1-6	15	TGTGCCAGCAGCTTAGAATCACAGGGTAATTCACCCCTCCACTTT	CASSLESQGNSPLHF
NA	few	TRBV29-1	TRBJ2-7	13	TGCAGCGTCCAAACCGGGGTACGCTACGAGCAGTACTTC	CSVQTGVRYEQYF
NA	NA	TRBV7-2	TRBJ1-3	15	TGTGCCAGCAGCTTAGTGGGGCGCTCTGGAAACACCATATATTTT	CASSLVGRSGNTIYF
TRBD2	NA	TRBV29-1	TRBJ2-5	15	TGCAGCGTTGAACTCCTAGCGGGGTCCCAAGAGACCCAGTACTTC	CSVELLAGSQETQYF
TRBD1	few	TRBV6-1	TRBJ2-7	15	TGTGCCAGCAGTGAACGGGGGGACAGGGGCGACGAGCAGTACTTC	CASSERGDRGDEQYF
NA	NA	TRBV5-1	TRBJ1-4	15	TGCGCCAGCAGCTCCTCCATGAGGGGGGATGAAAAACTGTTTTTT	CASSSSMRGDEKLFF
NA	many	TRBV28	TRBJ2-3	14	TGTGCCAGCAGTTTATACACTCTGGCAGATACGCAGTATTTT	CASSLYTLADTQYF
NA	NA	TRBV12-3/TRBV12-4	TRBJ1-2	14	TGTGCCAGCAGGCTGGGACAAGCTAACTATGGCTACACCTTC	CASRLGQANYGYTF
TRBD1	NA	TRBV6-2/TRBV6-3	TRBJ2-6	16	TGTGCCAGCAGCTCAGGGGGCGCGCCTGGGGCCAACGTCCTGACTTTC	CASSSGGAPGANVLTF
NA	NA	TRBV7-9	TRBJ2-3	13	TGTGCCACATCCGCGGCAGGGGCTGATACGCAGTATTTT	CATSAAGADTQYF
TRBD1	many	TRBV5-1	TRBJ1-1	14	TGCGCCAGCGGCGACACAGGGGGGAACACTGAAGCTTTCTTT	CASGDTGGNTEAFF
NA	few	TRBV28	TRBJ2-1	12	TGTGCCAGCAGCCCCCGGGGGCATGAGCAGTTCTTC	CASSPRGHEQFF
NA	NA	TRBV5-1	TRBJ1-6	16	TGCGCCAGCAGCCAAGCCCCTATGATCTATAATTCACCCCTCCACTTT	CASSQAPMIYNSPLHF
TRBD2	many	TRBV7-3	TRBJ2-3	15	TGTGCCAGCAGCCATAGCGGGGGGCTCACAGATACGCAGTATTTT	CASSHSGGLTDTQYF
NA	NA	TRBV4-3	TRBJ2-5	14	TGCGCCAGCAGCCAAGACAACCTACAAGAGACCCAGTACTTC	CASSQDNLQETQYF
NA	NA	TRBV3-1	TRBJ2-2	16	TGTGCCAGCAGCCAAGAGCGGTCCGAGTACACCGGGGAGCTGTTTTTT	CASSQERSEYTGELFF
NA	many	TRBV12-3/TRBV12-4	TRBJ2-7	11	TGTGCCAGCAGTATACTTAACGAGCAGTACTTC	CASSILNEQYF
NA	many	TRBV7-3	TRBJ2-3	13	TGTGCCAGCAGCCCCCTAGGTCCGGATACGCAGTATTTT	CASSPLGPDTQYF
NA	NA	TRBV14	TRBJ2-1	16	TGTGCCAGCAGCTCGAACCCCGGGACAACCTACAATGAGCAGTTCTTC	CASSSNPGTTYNEQFF
NA	NA	TRBV5-1	TRBJ2-3	15	TGCGCCAGCAGCTTGTTGGGGGGGCAAGAGGATACGCAGTATTTT	CASSLLGGQEDTQYF
NA	NA	TRBV5-5	TRBJ2-7	11	TGTGCCAGCAGCTTCATAGAACCTGAGTACTTC	CASSFIEPEYF
TRBD1	NA	TRBV12-3/TRBV12-4	TRBJ2-1	12	TGTGCCAGCTCGATAGACAGGGGTCCCTGGTTCTTC	CASSIDRGPWFF
NA	few	TRBV7-2	TRBJ2-3	12	TGTGCCAGCAGCTGGACTGGAGATACGCAGTATTTT	CASSWTGDTQYF
NA	few	TRBV18	TRBJ2-3	12	TGTGCCAGCTCACTTCAGGGAAATACGCAGTATTTT	CASSLQGNTQYF
TRBD1	NA	TRBV15	TRBJ1-5	17	TGTGCCACCAGCAGGGGCCAGGGGGGGGCGGTTAATCAGCCCCAGCATTTT	CATSRGQGGAVNQPQHF
NA	NA	TRBV6-2/TRBV6-3	TRBJ1-2	14	TGTGCCAGCAGTTACGGGGCGCTGAGCTATGGCTACACCTTC	CASSYGALSYGYTF
NA	NA	TRBV5-1	TRBJ1-5	13	TGCGCCAGCAGCTTGGAAGTTAATCAGCCCCAGCATTTT	CASSLEVNQPQHF
NA	few	TRBV7-3	TRBJ1-1	14	TGTGCCAGCAGCTCCGGTTCGAAGGGGACTGAAGCTTTCTTT	CASSSGSKGTEAFF